This T cell receptor (beta chain) was sequenced for a study of spatial heterogeneity in lung cancer. Study as a whole: Sequenced were any available follow-up PBMC samples, which had been obtained a median of roughly 23 months after resection. Raw sequencing reads included, on average, more than eight appearances of each unique TCR and UMI combination.

A distinct unique molecular identifier was carried by each TCR cDNA molecule. One entry per CDR3 protein, called by TCRdb with MiXCR from the 5' RACE reads. The sample has under 20,000 distinct CDR3 sequences, approximately 11% seen once. Time point noted: blood at routine non-recurrence follow-up after resection. Unsorted tumor, nontumor lung tissue or cryopreserved PBMC supplied the whole RNA. Germline loops: CDR1 MNHNS, CDR2 SASEGT. The length of the CDR3 is 16 residues. V shed 8 bases and J shed 6 bases, with 23 bases lying between them. This clonotype was observed many times. The J gene is TRBJ1-5, the V gene TRBV6-1; D is possibly TRBD1 (5 bases). The input for sequencing was PBMCs, taken at follow-up. The TCR sequence derives from a female donor with early-stage non-small cell lung cancer. In DNA, the CDR3 is TGTGCCAGCTTTGCGACCTTGGGGCCGAAAGCTCAGCCCCAGCATTTT. Translating gives CASFATLGPKAQPQHF.